The 29 T cell receptor beta chains below were found in one sample sequenced in a study of PD-L1 blockade in urothelial cancer. Sample time point: peripheral blood 6 weeks after treatment start. Here immunoSEQ multiplex PCR was the method, and the copy in TCRdb shows in-frame clones only, minus some. The sample contains around 26,000 clones, around 82% of which appear only once. This specimen consisted of PBMCs, obtained around atezolizumab (anti-PD-L1) treatment. These receptor sequences come from a man between 65 and 85 years old with urothelial cancer.

V gene TRBV7-9 combines with J gene TRBJ2-1; 9 nucleotides agree with TRBD1. The germline V gene has CDR1 SEHNR and CDR2 FQNEAQ (reference sequence). J was trimmed by 6 bases and V by 5 bases; bases with no gene match: 14. The CDR3 is made up of 17 amino acids. CDR3 bases: TGTGCCAGCAGCGGCAAGTCAATCGGACAGGGGATCAATGAGCAGTTCTTC. It yields the protein CASSGKSIGQGINEQFF.

V is TRBV30 and J is TRBJ2-7; D is unclear. The CDR3 is 13 amino acids. V lost 0 bases to trimming and J lost 2 bases, with 8 bases between them. Germline CDR1 and CDR2: GTSNPN and SVGIG (reference sequence). The CDR3: CAWSVAAPYEQYF. The CDR3 DNA sequence: TGTGCCTGGAGTGTGGCCGCCCCCTACGAGCAGTACTTC.

This chain uses TRBV28 with TRBJ1-4; 8 bases match TRBD1. The CDR3 is 15 amino acids. The J segment lost 4 bases and the V segment lost 6 bases, leaving 7 bases of the junction unmatched. Germline loops: CDR1 MDHEN, CDR2 SYDVKM. The CDR3 DNA reads TGTGCCAGCAGCCCCGGACAGGGATATAATGAAAAACTGTTTTTT. Its translation is CASSPGQGYNEKLFF.

J is TRBJ2-5 and V is TRBV9; the match to TRBD2 covers 12 bases. CDR1 and CDR2 (germline): SGDLS, YYNGEE. The CDR3 has 16 amino acids. J lost 5 bases, V lost 4 bases, and 9 bases had no gene match. The CDR3 region has the DNA TGTGCCAGCAGCTCCCTTTGGACTAGCGGGGATGAGACCCAGTACTTC. Encoded protein: CASSSLWTSGDETQYF.

This clone was recorded only once. CDR3 nucleotides: TGTGCCAGCAGTTCGGACAGCAATTTCTATGGCTACACCTTC. Protein product: CASSSDSNFYGYTF. The chain links TRBV28 to TRBJ1-2; D is perhaps TRBD1 (6 bases). The V gene's germline CDR1 is MDHEN and CDR2 SYDVKM. V was pared by 4 bases and J by 4 bases, with 13 bases between. The length of the CDR3 is 14 residues.

The chain recombines TRBV5-6 with TRBJ2-3; 8 bases align to TRBD2. Per germline, CDR1 SGHDT and CDR2 YYEEEE. CDR3 size: 15 residues. V lost 4 bases to trimming and J lost 7 bases; unmatched junction nucleotides: 11. This chain's CDR3 is CASSAGGPLGNTQYF. The CDR3, as DNA: TGTGCCAGCAGCGCGGGAGGCCCACTTGGGAATACGCAGTATTTT.

The chain couples TRBV7-3 to TRBJ2-3, with D possibly matching TRBD1 (6 bases). CDR3 length equals 14 residues. The V end was cut by 5 bases, the J end by 6 bases, with 15 bases between. Germline-derived CDR1 and CDR2 are SGHTA and FQGTGA. The chain's CDR3 is CASSRDTTGDTQYF. As DNA, the CDR3 is TGTGCCAGCAGCCGGGACACCACGGGGGATACGCAGTATTTT.

J is TRBJ1-1 and V is TRBV9; the match to TRBD1 covers 7 bases. Germline loops: CDR1 SGDLS, CDR2 YYNGEE. V was pared by 4 bases and J by 5 bases, with 11 bases of the junction left unmatched. The CDR3 is made up of 15 amino acids. The CDR3: CASSLDGAGGTEAFF. DNA for the CDR3: TGTGCCAGCAGCCTTGATGGGGCAGGGGGGACTGAAGCTTTCTTT.

V is TRBV11-1 and J is TRBJ1-1; D is undetermined. CDR3 length: 12 residues. CDR1 and CDR2 (germline): SGHAT, FQDESV (reference sequence). V lost 7 bases to trimming and J lost 3 bases, with 9 bases between them. CDR3 amino acids: CASTEGDTEAFF. DNA for the CDR3: TGTGCCAGCACCGAGGGAGACACTGAAGCTTTCTTT.

The gene calls are TRBV7-9 and TRBJ2-5; TRBD2 agrees at 10 bases. Germline trimming cut 3 bases from V and 0 bases from J; bases unmatched to any gene: 1. Germline V lookup: CDR1 SEHNR, CDR2 FQNEAQ (reference sequence). CDR3 size: 15 residues. CDR3 DNA: TGTGCCAGCAGCTTTAGCGGGGGGTACCAAGAGACCCAGTACTTC. Translation gives CASSFSGGYQETQYF.

The chain links TRBV4-1 to TRBJ2-7; TRBD1 matches at 8 bases. CDR1 MGHRA and CDR2 YSYEKL come from the germline V gene. V gave up 0 bases and J gave up 5 bases; unmatched junction bases: 6. The CDR3 spans 15 residues. DNA for the CDR3: TGCGCCAGCAGCCAAGATTTTACAGGGGGTAACGAGCAGTACTTC. Translated, it gives CASSQDFTGGNEQYF.

V gene TRBV11-2 combines with J gene TRBJ2-1; possibly TRBD2 for D (6 bases). Germline V gene data show CDR1 as SGHAT and CDR2 as FQNNGV. V lost 0 bases to trimming and J lost 6 bases, with 24 bases between them. The CDR3 totals 19 residues. CDR3 in DNA: TGTGCCAGCAGCTTAGATGATCTTGGGCGAGCGGGTACTGTCAATGAGCAGTTCTTC. Translation: CASSLDDLGRAGTVNEQFF.

The V call is TRBV10-2, the J call TRBJ2-7; D perhaps matches TRBD1 (6 bases). Trimming took off 5 bases at V and 0 bases at J, with 14 bases between the two ends. Per germline, CDR1 WSHSY and CDR2 SAAADI. CDR3 length: 15 amino acids. The CDR3 coding sequence is TGCGCCAGCAGTCCGTCCCGGGACACCTCCTACGAGCAGTACTTC. Its translation: CASSPSRDTSYEQYF.

This clone was seen just once. This chain joins TRBV10-3 and TRBJ2-1, with D possibly matching TRBD1 (5 bases). Germline V gives CDR1 ENHRY, CDR2 SYGVKD. The CDR3 is 15 residues long. V lost 10 bases and J 5 bases, leaving 21 bases between the germline ends. CDR3: CATKGMTVSNNEQFF. Written as DNA, the CDR3 is TGTGCCACCAAAGGGATGACAGTATCAAACAATGAGCAGTTCTTC.

V and J are TRBV4-3 and TRBJ1-2, with 10 positions matching TRBD1. V was pared by 1 base and J by 7 bases, with 9 bases of the junction left unmatched. The CDR3 length is 16 residues. Per the germline V gene, CDR1 is LGHNA and CDR2 is YSLEER. CDR3 DNA: TGCGCCAGCAGCCAAGGGACAGGGGGTATTTTGGGTGGCTACACCTTC. As protein: CASSQGTGGILGGYTF.

This chain connects TRBV7-2 to TRBJ1-2; 7 bases are a match to TRBD1. This CDR3 has 14 amino acids. The V segment lost 5 bases and the J segment 4 bases; nucleotides outside the gene matches: 7. Germline values: CDR1 SGHTA, CDR2 FQGNSA. The CDR3 bases are TGTGCCAGCAGCCCCCAGGGACAGCTCTATGGCTACACCTTC. It specifies CASSPQGQLYGYTF.

The chain combines TRBV19 with TRBJ2-1, with 13 positions matching TRBD2. The CDR3 is made up of 17 amino acids. The germline V gene encodes CDR1 LNHDA and CDR2 SQIVND (reference sequence). V dropped 3 bases and J dropped 7; count of bases not matched to a gene: 9. CDR3 in amino acids: CASSIGLAGVIGNEQFF. As DNA, the CDR3 is TGTGCCAGTAGTATCGGACTAGCGGGAGTCATTGGAAATGAGCAGTTCTTC. Full variable domain (remainder filled in from reference TRBV19 and TRBJ2-1): DGGITQSPKYLFRKEGQNVTLSCEQNLNHDAMYWYRQDPGQGLRLIYYSQIVNDFQKGDIAEGYSVSREKKESFPLTVTSAQKNPTAFYLCASSIGLAGVIGNEQFFGPGTRLTVL.

V and J are TRBV5-1 and TRBJ2-7; 9 positions match TRBD2. The V gene's germline CDR1 is SGHRS and CDR2 YFSETQ. Germline trimming cut 2 bases from V and 4 bases from J; bases unmatched to any gene: 13. The CDR3 length is 17 residues. CDR3 coding DNA: TGCGCCAGCAGCTTTTCTAGCGGGGATGCCGAGAGGTACGAGCAGTACTTC. Amino acids: CASSFSSGDAERYEQYF.

The table lists this clone with a count of one. The chain joins TRBV5-6 to TRBJ2-1, with 15 bases identical to TRBD2. CDR3 length: 16 residues. The V gene end was trimmed by 4 bases and the J gene end by 7 bases; junction bases not matched to a gene: 6. CDR1 and CDR2 (germline): SGHDT, YYEEEE. The CDR3 DNA sequence: TGTGCCAGCAGCCCCGGACTAGCGGGGGGGTCTAATGAGCAGTTCTTC. This encodes CASSPGLAGGSNEQFF.

V is TRBV5-1 and J is TRBJ1-5; TRBD1 aligns across 9 bases. There are 16 residues in the CDR3. CDR1 is SGHRS, CDR2 YFSETQ, per germline. The V segment lost 0 bases and the J segment 4 bases; nucleotides outside the gene matches: 5. The CDR3 sequence: CASSLGSDRGNQPQHF. Here the CDR3 DNA reads TGCGCCAGCAGCTTGGGATCCGACAGGGGGAATCAGCCCCAGCATTTT. Full variable domain (missing parts from reference TRBV5-1 and TRBJ1-5): KAGVTQTPRYLIKTRGQQVTLSCSPISGHRSVSWYQQTPGQGLQFLFEYFSETQRNKGNFPGRFSGRQFSNSRSEMNVSTLELGDSALYLCASSLGSDRGNQPQHFGDGTRLSIL.

The chain recombines TRBV7-2 with TRBJ2-1; 10 positions match TRBD1. Looked up from germline, CDR1 is SGHTA and CDR2 is FQGNSA. V gave up 2 bases and J gave up 4 bases; unmatched junction bases: 5. The CDR3 spans 16 residues. CDR3 in DNA: TGTGCCAGCAGCTTATCCCGGGACAGGGGATACAATGAGCAGTTCTTC. It encodes CASSLSRDRGYNEQFF.

The chain is built from TRBV4-3 and TRBJ2-2; 9 positions agree with TRBD2. V shed 4 bases, J shed 4 bases, and the junction held 10 bases outside the gene matches. CDR3 length: 17 residues. Germline values: CDR1 LGHNA, CDR2 YSLEER. The CDR3, as DNA: TGCGCCAGCAGCCCGCAGATAGCGGGAGATGGCACCGGGGAGCTGTTTTTT. The encoded protein is CASSPQIAGDGTGELFF.

The chain employs TRBV4-3 and TRBJ2-3; no reliable D call. The CDR3 consists of 16 residues. Trimming stripped 1 base from V and 0 bases from J, with 11 bases between. Germline CDR1 reads LGHNA; CDR2 reads YSLEER. The CDR3 region has the DNA TGCGCCAGCAGCCAAGCTAGTGGCCTTAGCACAGATACGCAGTATTTT. Protein: CASSQASGLSTDTQYF.

This clone has only one observation. The chain employs TRBV2 and TRBJ1-5, with a possible D match to TRBD1 (6 bases). The CDR3 sequence is 16 residues long. Germline V gene sequence: CDR1 SNHLY, CDR2 FYNNEI. V lost 3 bases and J 1 base, leaving 13 bases between the germline ends. CDR3 amino acids: CASSDSGGLSNQPQHF. DNA of the CDR3: TGTGCCAGCAGTGACTCGGGGGGCCTGAGCAATCAGCCCCAGCATTTT.

This clone was observed a few times. This chain uses TRBV7-3 with TRBJ1-1; unclear D gene. The CDR3 covers 13 residues. Germline CDR1 and CDR2: SGHTA and FQGTGA. V gave up 4 bases and J gave up 1 base, with 7 bases separating them. CDR3 residues: CASSSNSNTEAFF. CDR3 nucleotides: TGTGCCAGCAGCTCTAACTCGAACACTGAAGCTTTCTTT.

The chain carries TRBV7-6 and TRBJ2-7; D possibly corresponds to TRBD2 (5 bases). V shed 2 bases and J shed 5 bases, with 28 bases lying between them. From germline, CDR1 is SGHVS and CDR2 FNYEAQ. This CDR3 contains 19 residues. This chain's CDR3 is CASSLYRYLQRPRFHEQYF. The CDR3 nucleotides read TGTGCCAGCAGCTTATATAGGTATTTGCAGCGGCCTCGATTTCACGAGCAGTACTTC.

The V call is TRBV5-1, the J call TRBJ1-1; 7 nucleotides align to TRBD1. Trimming removed 4 bases from V and 1 base from J; junction bases left unmatched: 4. This CDR3 is built from 14 residues. Germline V gene sequence: CDR1 SGHRS, CDR2 YFSETQ. In nucleotides, the CDR3 is TGCGCCAGCAGCCCTGACAGGGCGAACACTGAAGCTTTCTTT. Its protein is CASSPDRANTEAFF. Complete variable domain (other parts from reference TRBV5-1 and TRBJ1-1): KAGVTQTPRYLIKTRGQQVTLSCSPISGHRSVSWYQQTPGQGLQFLFEYFSETQRNKGNFPGRFSGRQFSNSRSEMNVSTLELGDSALYLCASSPDRANTEAFFGQGTRLTVV.

V gene TRBV28 combines with J gene TRBJ2-3; no reliable D call. V gave up 6 bases and J gave up 2 bases, with 15 bases separating them. Germline assignment: CDR1 MDHEN and CDR2 SYDVKM. This CDR3 region has 15 residues. The CDR3 is CASSRHFDPTDTQYF. CDR3 bases: TGTGCCAGCAGCCGACACTTCGACCCCACAGATACGCAGTATTTT.

This chain links TRBV27 with TRBJ1-1, with a possible D match to TRBD1 (6 bases). Trimming pared 5 bases from V and 3 bases from J, leaving 16 bases between. Germline loops: CDR1 MNHEY, CDR2 SMNVEV (reference sequence). The CDR3 has 15 amino acids. This chain's CDR3 is CASSRNQGFDTEAFF. Here the CDR3 DNA reads TGTGCCAGCAGTCGGAACCAGGGGTTCGACACTGAAGCTTTCTTT.